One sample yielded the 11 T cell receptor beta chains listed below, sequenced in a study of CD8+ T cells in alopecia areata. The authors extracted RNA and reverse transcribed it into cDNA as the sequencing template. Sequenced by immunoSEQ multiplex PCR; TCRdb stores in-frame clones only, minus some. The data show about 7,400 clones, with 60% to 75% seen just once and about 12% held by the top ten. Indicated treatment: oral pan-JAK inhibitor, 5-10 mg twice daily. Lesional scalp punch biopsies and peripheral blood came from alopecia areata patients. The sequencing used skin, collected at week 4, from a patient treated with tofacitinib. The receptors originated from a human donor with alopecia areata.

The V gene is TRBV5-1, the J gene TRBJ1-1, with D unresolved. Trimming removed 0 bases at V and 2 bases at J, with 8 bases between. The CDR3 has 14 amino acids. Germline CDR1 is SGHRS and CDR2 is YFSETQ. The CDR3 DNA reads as TGCGCCAGCAGCTTGGATCACCAAAACACTGAAGCTTTCTTT. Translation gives CASSLDHQNTEAFF.

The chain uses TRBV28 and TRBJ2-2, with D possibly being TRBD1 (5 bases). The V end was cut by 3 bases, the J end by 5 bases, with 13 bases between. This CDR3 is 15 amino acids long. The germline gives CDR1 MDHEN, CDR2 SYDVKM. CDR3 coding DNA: TGTGCCAGCAGTTTCAGGGTTTTTCTTACCGGGGAGCTGTTTTTT. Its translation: CASSFRVFLTGELFF.

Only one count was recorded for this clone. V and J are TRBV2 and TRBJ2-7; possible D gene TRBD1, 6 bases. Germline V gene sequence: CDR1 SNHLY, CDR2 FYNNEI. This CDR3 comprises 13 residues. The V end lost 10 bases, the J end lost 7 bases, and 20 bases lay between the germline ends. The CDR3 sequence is CATSSSRGGEQYF. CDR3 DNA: TGTGCCACCTCCTCCTCCAGGGGCGGGGAGCAGTACTTC.

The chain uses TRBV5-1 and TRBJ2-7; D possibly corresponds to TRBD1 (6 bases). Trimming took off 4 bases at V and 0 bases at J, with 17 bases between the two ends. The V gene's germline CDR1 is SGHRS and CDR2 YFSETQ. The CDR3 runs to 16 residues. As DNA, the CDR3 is TGCGCCAGCAGCCTATCCGGGACACCCTTCTCCTACGAGCAGTACTTC. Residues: CASSLSGTPFSYEQYF.

This CDR3 is CASSIQGGDTEAFF. CDR3 DNA: TGCGCCAGCAGCATACAGGGCGGGGACACTGAAGCTTTCTTT. The V gene is TRBV5-1, the J gene TRBJ1-1; D possibly corresponds to TRBD1 (6 bases). The V end lost 4 bases, the J end lost 3 bases, and 13 bases lay between the germline ends. Per the germline V gene, CDR1 is SGHRS and CDR2 is YFSETQ. The CDR3 has 14 residues. Supplemented by reference TRBV5-1 and TRBJ1-1, the full variable domain reads KAGVTQTPRYLIKTRGQQVTLSCSPISGHRSVSWYQQTPGQGLQFLFEYFSETQRNKGNFPGRFSGRQFSNSRSEMNVSTLELGDSALYLCASSIQGGDTEAFFGQGTRLTVV.

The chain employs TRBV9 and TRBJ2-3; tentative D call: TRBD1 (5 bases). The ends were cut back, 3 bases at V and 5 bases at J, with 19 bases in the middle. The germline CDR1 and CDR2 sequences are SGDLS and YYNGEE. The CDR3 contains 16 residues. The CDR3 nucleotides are TGTGCCAGCAGCGCCTCCCCTAGGGCCCAGGGAGATACGCAGTATTTT. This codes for CASSASPRAQGDTQYF.

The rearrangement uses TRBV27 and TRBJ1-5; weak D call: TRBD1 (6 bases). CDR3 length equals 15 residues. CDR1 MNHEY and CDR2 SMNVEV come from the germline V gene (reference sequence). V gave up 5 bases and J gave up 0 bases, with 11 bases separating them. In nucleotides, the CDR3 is TGTGCCAGCAGTCCAGGGGCATATAGCAATCAGCCCCAGCATTTT. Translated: CASSPGAYSNQPQHF.

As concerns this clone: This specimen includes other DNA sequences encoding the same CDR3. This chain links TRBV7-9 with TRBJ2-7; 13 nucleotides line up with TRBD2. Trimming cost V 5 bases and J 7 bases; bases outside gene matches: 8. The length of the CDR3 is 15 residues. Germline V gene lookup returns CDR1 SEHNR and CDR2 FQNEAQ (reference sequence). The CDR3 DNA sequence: TGTGCCAGCAGCCTAGAGACTAGCGGGGGGAAGGAGCAGTACTTC. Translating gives CASSLETSGGKEQYF.

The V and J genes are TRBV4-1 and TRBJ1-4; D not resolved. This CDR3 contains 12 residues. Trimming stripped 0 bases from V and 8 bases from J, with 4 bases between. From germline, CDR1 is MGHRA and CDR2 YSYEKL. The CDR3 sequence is CASSQDLEKLFF. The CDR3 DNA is TGCGCCAGCAGCCAAGATCTGGAAAAACTGTTTTTT.

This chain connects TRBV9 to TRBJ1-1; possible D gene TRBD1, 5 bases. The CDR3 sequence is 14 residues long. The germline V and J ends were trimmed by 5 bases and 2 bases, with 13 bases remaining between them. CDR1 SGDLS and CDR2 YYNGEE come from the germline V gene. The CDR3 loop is CASSHTDSNTEAFF. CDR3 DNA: TGTGCCAGCAGTCATACTGACAGCAACACTGAAGCTTTCTTT.

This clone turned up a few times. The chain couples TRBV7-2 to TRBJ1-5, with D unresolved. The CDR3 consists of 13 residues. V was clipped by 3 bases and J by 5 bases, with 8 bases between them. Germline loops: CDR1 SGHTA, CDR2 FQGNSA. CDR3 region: CASSLFADQPQHF. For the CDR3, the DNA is TGTGCCAGCAGCTTGTTTGCCGATCAGCCCCAGCATTTT.